The 28 T cell receptor beta chains in this list originate from one sample, sequenced in a study of control samples from healthy donors and cancer patients. The data were produced by immunoSEQ multiplex PCR, yet TCRdb's version contains in-frame clones alone and is incomplete. Of about 130,000 clones in the sample, just under 95% are singletons; the top ten hold around 5.8%. The sequenced sample consisted of blood. Receptors were obtained from a man in his late teens or twenties in good health.

The V and J genes are TRBV7-9 and TRBJ2-4; TRBD2 matches 7 bases. The ends lost 6 bases at V and 8 bases at J; junction bases unmatched: 4. Looked up from germline, CDR1 is SEHNR and CDR2 is FQNEAQ (reference sequence). This CDR3 spans 12 amino acids. CDR3 coding DNA: TGTGCCAGCAGTTCCGGGGGGTACATTCAGTACTTC. Protein: CASSSGGYIQYF.

The J gene is TRBJ2-1, the V gene TRBV2; 16 nucleotides agree with TRBD2. CDR3 length: 19 residues. Trimming took 4 bases from V and 6 from J; bases not matched to a gene: 12. Germline lookup yields CDR1 SNHLY and CDR2 FYNNEI. CDR3 protein: CASSAGLAGGHGTRNEQFF. The CDR3, as DNA: TGTGCCAGCAGTGCGGGACTAGCGGGGGGGCACGGTACCCGCAATGAGCAGTTCTTC.

The rearrangement joins TRBV7-9 to TRBJ1-4; D remains ambiguous. V lost 6 bases, J lost 2 bases, and 7 bases lay in between. Looked up from germline, CDR1 is SEHNR and CDR2 is FQNEAQ (reference sequence). This CDR3 comprises 13 residues. CDR3 coding DNA: TGTGCCAGCAGGATGGGGACTAATGAAAAACTGTTTTTT. This encodes CASRMGTNEKLFF.

The chain joins TRBV9 to TRBJ2-1, with D hard to call. Trimming took 1 base from V and 6 from J, leaving 11 bases between them. Germline lookup yields CDR1 SGDLS and CDR2 YYNGEE. The CDR3 totals 14 residues. CDR3 nucleotide sequence: TGTGCCAGCAGCGTATTGGGTATTGGCAATGAGCAGTTCTTC. It encodes CASSVLGIGNEQFF. The variable domain in full, completed from reference TRBV9 and TRBJ2-1, reads DSGVTQTPKHLITATGQRVTLRCSPRSGDLSVYWYQQSLDQGLQFLIQYYNGEERAKGNILERFSAQQFPDLHSELNLSSLELGDSALYFCASSVLGIGNEQFFGPGTRLTVL.

This rearrangement joins TRBV6-6 to TRBJ1-1; a possible D gene is TRBD1 (6 bases). V was clipped by 4 bases and J by 4 bases, with 19 bases between them. Germline V gene data show CDR1 as MNHNY and CDR2 as SVGAGI (reference sequence). The CDR3 sequence is 16 residues long. The CDR3 sequence is CASSSSQPGARTEAFF. CDR3 sequence (DNA): TGTGCCAGCAGTTCTTCCCAGCCGGGGGCGCGCACTGAAGCTTTCTTT.

The chain combines TRBV7-6 with TRBJ2-7, with unresolved D. The CDR3 consists of 13 residues. The ends were cut back, 5 bases at V and 1 base at J, with 9 bases in the middle. Looked up from germline, CDR1 is SGHVS and CDR2 is FNYEAQ. CDR3 protein: CASSPWDSYEQYF. The DNA for the CDR3 is TGTGCCAGCAGCCCCTGGGATTCCTACGAGCAGTACTTC. The whole variable domain, filled in from reference TRBV7-6 and TRBJ2-7, reads GAGVSQSPRYKVTKRGQDVALRCDPISGHVSLYWYRQALGQGPEFLTYFNYEAQQDKSGLPNDRFSAERPEGSISTLTIQRTEQRDSAMYRCASSPWDSYEQYFGPGTRLTVT.

V and J are TRBV4-2 and TRBJ2-7; TRBD2 matches at 9 bases. V shed 1 base, J shed 5 bases, and the junction held 3 bases outside the gene matches. The CDR3 spans 14 residues. CDR1 LGHNA and CDR2 YNFKEQ come from the germline V gene. This CDR3 is CASSQGASGDEQYF. DNA for the CDR3: TGTGCCAGCAGCCAAGGCGCTAGCGGGGACGAGCAGTACTTC.

The chain is built from TRBV4-2 and TRBJ2-7; D is uncertain. The CDR3 sequence is 16 residues long. The germline V gene encodes CDR1 LGHNA and CDR2 YNFKEQ. V lost 4 bases to trimming and J lost 2 bases, with 18 bases between them. In nucleotides, the CDR3 is TGTGCCAGCAGCCGACGTAGTTCGGAAACCCCCTACGAGCAGTACTTC. Its protein is CASSRRSSETPYEQYF.

The genes are TRBV11-3 and TRBJ2-1; TRBD1 is a possible D gene (5 bases). In germline, CDR1 is SGHNT, CDR2 YENEEA. The length of the CDR3 is 13 residues. The ends were cut back, 1 base at V and 6 bases at J, with 7 bases in the middle. The DNA for the CDR3 is TGTGCCAGCAGCTTAGGTCAGGGCAATGAGCAGTTCTTC. Its protein product is CASSLGQGNEQFF.

This clone was observed once. The chain recombines TRBV9 with TRBJ1-1; D gene ambiguous. CDR1 SGDLS and CDR2 YYNGEE come from the germline V gene. This CDR3 region has 16 residues. V gave up 4 bases and J gave up 1 base, with 17 bases separating them. The CDR3 is CASSPGRRPQNTEAFF. The CDR3 DNA reads as TGTGCCAGCAGCCCCGGGAGGCGACCTCAGAACACTGAAGCTTTCTTT.

The chain combines TRBV27 with TRBJ2-3; possibly TRBD1 for D (6 bases). V lost 5 bases and J 2 bases, leaving 14 bases between the germline ends. The CDR3 has 15 residues. Germline CDR1 is MNHEY and CDR2 is SMNVEV (reference sequence). DNA of the CDR3: TGTGCCAGCAGTCCCAGGGGTACTTACACAGATACGCAGTATTTT. The encoded protein is CASSPRGTYTDTQYF.

This rearrangement joins TRBV6-5 to TRBJ2-1, with D possibly being TRBD2 (6 bases). CDR1 and CDR2 (germline): MNHEY, SVGAGI. Deletions cut 6 bases from V and 8 bases from J, with 17 bases between. The CDR3 consists of 14 residues. CDR3 in DNA: TGTGCCAGCAGGAGGCGGGACTCGAGTTATGAGCAGTTCTTC. It specifies CASRRRDSSYEQFF.

The gene calls are TRBV6-5 and TRBJ1-1, with 9 bases aligning to TRBD1. The CDR3 runs to 13 residues. CDR1 and CDR2 from the germline V gene are MNHEY and SVGAGI. Trimming at V came to 8 bases and at J to 4 bases, leaving 5 bases not matched to a gene. For the CDR3, the DNA is TGTGCCAGCGGGAGGGACAGGGCCACTGAAGCTTTCTTT. Its translation: CASGRDRATEAFF.

V and J are TRBV7-2 and TRBJ2-7, with TRBD2 identical over 8 bases. Trimming took 4 bases from V and 8 from J; bases not matched to a gene: 10. The CDR3 sequence is 14 residues long. The germline V gene encodes CDR1 SGHTA and CDR2 FQGNSA. CDR3 nucleotide sequence: TGTGCCAGCAGCTCCCGAGGTGGCGGGGGGAAGCAGTACTTC. This sequence encodes CASSSRGGGGKQYF.

The chain combines TRBV10-3 with TRBJ1-5; D uncertain. Germline CDR1 reads ENHRY; CDR2 reads SYGVKD. CDR3 length: 13 amino acids. V was shortened by 5 bases and J by 13 bases, with 18 bases between the two germline ends. The CDR3 reads CAISHKGSEIQHF. CDR3 bases: TGTGCCATCAGTCATAAGGGCTCCGAGATACAGCATTTT.

The chain recombines TRBV10-3 with TRBJ2-7; 7 positions agree with TRBD1. Germline values: CDR1 ENHRY, CDR2 SYGVKD. The CDR3 runs 14 residues. V trimming: 4 bases; J trimming: 4 bases; junction bases outside the gene matches: 7. The CDR3 loop reads CAISAGGWGYEQYF. The CDR3 region has the DNA TGTGCCATCAGTGCAGGGGGTTGGGGATACGAGCAGTACTTC.

This chain connects TRBV29-1 to TRBJ1-1; D is possibly TRBD1 (5 bases). Germline CDR1 is SQVTM and CDR2 is ANQGSEA. This CDR3 has 13 residues. Deletions cut 4 bases from V and 0 bases from J, with 9 bases between. CDR3 amino acids: CSVAGLMNTEAFF. CDR3 sequence (DNA): TGCAGCGTTGCGGGACTGATGAACACTGAAGCTTTCTTT. The whole variable domain, remainder taken from reference TRBV29-1 and TRBJ1-1, is SAVISQKPSRDICQRGTSLTIQCQVDSQVTMMFWYRQQPGQSLTLIATANQGSEATYESGFVIDKFPISRPNLTFSTLTVSNMSPEDSSIYLCSVAGLMNTEAFFGQGTRLTVV.

The chain combines TRBV6-5 with TRBJ2-7; TRBD1 matches 8 bases. CDR1 is MNHEY and CDR2 is SVGAGI in the germline V gene. Unmatched junction bases numbered 8, after V lost 7 bases and J lost 0 bases. The CDR3 is 15 amino acids. The CDR3 region is CASKLRQGSSYEQYF. The CDR3 coding sequence is TGTGCCAGCAAGTTACGACAGGGGAGCTCCTACGAGCAGTACTTC.

The genes are TRBV27 and TRBJ1-1; maybe TRBD1 (6 bases). Per germline, CDR1 MNHEY and CDR2 SMNVEV (reference sequence). The CDR3 has 13 amino acids. Trimming took off 3 bases at V and 2 bases at J, with 7 bases between the two ends. The CDR3 region is CASSLGQNTEAFF. The CDR3, as DNA: TGTGCCAGCAGTTTGGGACAAAACACTGAAGCTTTCTTT.

The V and J genes are TRBV2 and TRBJ2-3; D unresolved. Trimming cost V 7 bases and J 2 bases, with 10 bases left between them. This CDR3 region has 13 residues. Germline values: CDR1 SNHLY, CDR2 FYNNEI. CDR3 protein: CASNSLPTDTQYF. The CDR3, as DNA: TGTGCCAGCAATTCACTGCCCACAGATACGCAGTATTTT.

The chain uses TRBV28 and TRBJ1-2; maybe TRBD1 (5 bases). V shed 5 bases and J shed 2 bases, with 9 bases lying between them. Per germline, CDR1 MDHEN and CDR2 SYDVKM. There are 13 residues in the CDR3. CDR3 residues: CASSLRVNYGYTF. CDR3 sequence (DNA): TGTGCCAGCAGTCTCAGGGTGAACTATGGCTACACCTTC.

V usage is TRBV30 and J usage is TRBJ2-7; no definite D call. Trimming took 8 bases from V and 2 from J, leaving 13 bases between them. In germline, CDR1 is GTSNPN, CDR2 SVGIG (reference sequence). The CDR3 loop spans 12 amino acids. The CDR3 spells CAGRVLAYEQYF. CDR3 DNA: TGTGCCGGTAGGGTGTTGGCCTACGAGCAGTACTTC.

The chain carries TRBV7-3 and TRBJ1-1; D is ambiguous. V was shortened by 5 bases and J by 2 bases, with 9 bases between the two germline ends. This CDR3 has 13 residues. The germline gives CDR1 SGHTA, CDR2 FQGTGA. The CDR3 DNA reads as TGTGCCAGCAGCAGTACATACAACACTGAAGCTTTCTTT. Its protein is CASSSTYNTEAFF.

This clone was observed a handful of times. The chain employs TRBV6-6 and TRBJ1-1; weak D call: TRBD1 (5 bases). Trimming removed 3 bases from V and 3 bases from J, with 8 bases in between. The CDR3 spans 13 residues. CDR1 and CDR2 (germline): MNHNY, SVGAGI (reference sequence). The DNA for the CDR3 is TGTGCCAGCAGTTATAGGGGCGACACTGAAGCTTTCTTT. Protein product: CASSYRGDTEAFF.

The rearrangement uses TRBV6-5 and TRBJ1-1; D gene ambiguous. This CDR3 contains 15 residues. Germline lookup yields CDR1 MNHEY and CDR2 SVGAGI. V lost 8 bases and J lost 1, with 17 bases in between. In DNA, the CDR3 is TGTGCCAGCTGTAGGGATCGGGTCACGAACACTGAAGCTTTCTTT. Protein: CASCRDRVTNTEAFF.

The chain combines TRBV2 with TRBJ2-2; D is uncertain. The CDR3 length is 15 residues. Deletions cut 5 bases from V and 2 bases from J, with 12 bases between. Germline values: CDR1 SNHLY, CDR2 FYNNEI. CDR3 loop: CASSPDWANTGELFF. The DNA of the CDR3 is TGTGCCAGCAGTCCCGACTGGGCAAACACCGGGGAGCTGTTTTTT.

The rearrangement uses TRBV5-4 and TRBJ1-5; D uncertain. The germline gives CDR1 SGHNT, CDR2 YYREEE (reference sequence). The CDR3 loop spans 14 amino acids. Deletions cut 1 base from V and 2 bases from J, with 7 bases between. The chain's CDR3 is CASSLYGGNQPQHF. The DNA for the CDR3 is TGTGCCAGCAGCTTGTACGGGGGCAATCAGCCCCAGCATTTT.

The chain uses TRBV6-5 and TRBJ1-2; 12 bases match TRBD1. There are 16 residues in the CDR3. The V gene's germline CDR1 is MNHEY and CDR2 SVGAGI. After removal of 3 bases from V and 8 bases from J, the junction contained 10 bases not matched to a gene. The CDR3 protein is CASSYGTGGPLRGYTF. CDR3 sequence (DNA): TGTGCCAGCAGTTATGGGACAGGGGGCCCCTTACGGGGCTACACCTTC.